The source of this T cell receptor beta chain is a study of cytomegalovirus exposure and HLA in healthy donors. In the PCR, 60 Vbeta and 13 Jbeta primers were used. Produced via immunoSEQ multiplex PCR; TCRdb's table is partial and in-frame only. The sample records some 200,000 clones, about two thirds being singletons. As regards this clone: Its specificity is unknown.

Study outcomes and limitations: In an earlier analysis, productive rearrangement rates for most beta V segments clustered near 87% or 30%.

Specimen: PBMCs. This clonotype was obtained from a man between 40 and 49 years old in good health and CMV-seropositive.

CDR3 amino acids: CASSLGGQGRETQYF. CDR3 bases: TGTGCCAGCAGCTTAGGGGGGCAGGGTCGGGAGACCCAGTACTTC. V usage is TRBV7-8 and J usage is TRBJ2-5, with D possibly being TRBD1 (6 bases). CDR3 length: 15 residues. CDR1 SGHVS and CDR2 FQNEAQ come from the germline V gene. V was trimmed by 1 base and J by 5 bases, leaving 14 bases between them.